This T cell receptor (beta chain) was profiled in a study of T cells in Graves' hyperthyroidism and ophthalmopathy. Exclusion criteria comprised uncontrolled infection, other autoimmune disease, pregnancy or lactation. Germline loops: CDR1 DFQATT, CDR2 SNEGSKA (reference sequence). CDR3 length: 12 amino acids. Regions amplified from RNA transcripts were the TCR beta CDR3 regions. Carried out on the TCR CDR3, a first-round RT-PCR used the HTBI primer set. TCRdb processed the multiplex PCR reads anew with MiXCR; each CDR3 protein has one entry. Found here are 550,000 to 700,000 distinct CDR3 sequences, 46% of them singletons; the top ten hold roughly 19%.

The TCR was taken from an adult woman with Graves' disease, either hyperthyroidism or ophthalmopathy (not recorded which). Sequenced material: peripheral blood or thyroid tissue (not recorded which). The chain links TRBV20-1 to TRBJ2-7, with D maybe TRBD1 (5 bases). CDR3 amino acids: CRAGYRWDEQYF. The CDR3 DNA reads as TGCAGGGCAGGGTATCGGTGGGACGAGCAGTACTTC.